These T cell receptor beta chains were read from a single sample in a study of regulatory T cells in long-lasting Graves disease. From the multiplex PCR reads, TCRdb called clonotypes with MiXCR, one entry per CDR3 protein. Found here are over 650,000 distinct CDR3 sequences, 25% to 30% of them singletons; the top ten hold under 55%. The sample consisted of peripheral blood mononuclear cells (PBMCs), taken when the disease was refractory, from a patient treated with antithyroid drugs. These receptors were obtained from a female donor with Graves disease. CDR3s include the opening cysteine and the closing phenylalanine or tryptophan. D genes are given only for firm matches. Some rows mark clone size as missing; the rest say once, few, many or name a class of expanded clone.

DNA: TGTGCCAGCAGTCCGGGACAGGGTATTGGAAACACCATATATTTT
CDR3: CASSPGQGIGNTIYF
D: TRBD1
size: -
V: TRBV27
J: TRBJ1-3

DNA: TGTGCCAGCAGTTACTCCGTTGGGGGGAGAGGCACTGAAGCTTTCTTT
CDR3: CASSYSVGGRGTEAFF
D: -
size: many
V: TRBV6-9
J: TRBJ1-1

DNA: TGTGCCAGCAGTGAAGCGGGCAGGGGGTCGGTGAACACTGAAGCTTTCTTT
CDR3: CASSEAGRGSVNTEAFF
D: TRBD1
size: -
V: TRBV2
J: TRBJ1-1

DNA: TGTGCCAGCAGCGCACCTCAGGGAGGGGAAGAGACCCAGTACTTC
CDR3: CASSAPQGGEETQYF
D: TRBD2
size: -
V: TRBV5-4
J: TRBJ2-5

DNA: TGCAGCTTGAGGGAGGGGGTGAACACTGAAGCTTTCTTT
CDR3: CSLREGVNTEAFF
D: -
size: few
V: TRBV29-1
J: TRBJ1-1

DNA: TGCGCCAGCAGCTTGGTAACTAACTATGGCTACACCTTC
CDR3: CASSLVTNYGYTF
D: -
size: -
V: TRBV5-1
J: TRBJ1-2

DNA: TGTGCCAGCAGTTTTTCAGGGGGCGATGAAAAACTGTTTTTT
CDR3: CASSFSGGDEKLFF
D: TRBD1
size: few
V: TRBV12-3/TRBV12-4
J: TRBJ1-4

DNA: TGTGCCAGCAGCGTAGGGGACAGGGTTGGCTACACCTTC
CDR3: CASSVGDRVGYTF
D: TRBD1
size: -
V: TRBV9
J: TRBJ1-2

DNA: TGCGCCAGCGCATTACTCAGGGGCCACGAGCAGTACTTC
CDR3: CASALLRGHEQYF
D: -
size: -
V: TRBV5-1
J: TRBJ2-7

DNA: TGTGCCAGCAGCCGGGACAGGGTATACGAGCAGTACTTC
CDR3: CASSRDRVYEQYF
D: TRBD1
size: many
V: TRBV5-1
J: TRBJ2-7

DNA: TGTGCCAGCGCACCCGGGCAGGGGGCTGTCTCCTACGAGCAGTACTTC
CDR3: CASAPGQGAVSYEQYF
D: TRBD1
size: many
V: TRBV28
J: TRBJ2-7

DNA: TGTGCCAGCAGCTTAGAGGTGAGCTCCTACAATGAGCAGTTCTTC
CDR3: CASSLEVSSYNEQFF
D: -
size: -
V: TRBV11-1
J: TRBJ2-1

DNA: TGTGCCAGCAGCTTGACAGGGTTGGGGAACACTGAAGCTTTCTTT
CDR3: CASSLTGLGNTEAFF
D: TRBD1
size: -
V: TRBV11-2
J: TRBJ1-1

DNA: TGTGCCAGCAGTTACTCGGCCGGCTCTGAAGCTTTCTTT
CDR3: CASSYSAGSEAFF
D: -
size: once
V: TRBV6-5
J: TRBJ1-1

DNA: TGTGCCAGCAGCTCATATGGTGAAGCTTTCTTT
CDR3: CASSSYGEAFF
D: -
size: -
V: TRBV5-6
J: TRBJ1-1

DNA: TGTGCCAGCAGCTGGTTTGGCGGCTACACCTTC
CDR3: CASSWFGGYTF
D: -
size: -
V: TRBV5-6
J: TRBJ1-2

DNA: TGTGCCAGCAGCTTAGTGACAGGGAATGGCTACACCTTC
CDR3: CASSLVTGNGYTF
D: TRBD1
size: many
V: TRBV11-2
J: TRBJ1-2

DNA: TGTGCCAGCAGCGTAGATATGGAGACCCAGTACTTC
CDR3: CASSVDMETQYF
D: -
size: -
V: TRBV11-3
J: TRBJ2-5

DNA: TGTGCCAGCAGTTCAACATCCGAAAGTAGTACCAACACTGAAGCTTTCTTT
CDR3: CASSSTSESSTNTEAFF
D: -
size: few
V: TRBV6-2/TRBV6-3
J: TRBJ1-1

DNA: TGTGCCAGCAGCAGTATACACGGGGGGGTATCTTATGGCTACACCTTC
CDR3: CASSSIHGGVSYGYTF
D: -
size: once
V: TRBV5-5
J: TRBJ1-2

DNA: TGTGCCAGCAGCCCCAGACAGGACTATGGCTACACCTTC
CDR3: CASSPRQDYGYTF
D: -
size: many
V: TRBV11-2
J: TRBJ1-2

DNA: TGTGCCACCAGCAGATGGGACAGGGACTCTGGAAACACCATATATTTT
CDR3: CATSRWDRDSGNTIYF
D: TRBD1
size: -
V: TRBV15
J: TRBJ1-3

DNA: TGTGCCAGCAGCCAAGCTCTAGCCTACACTGAAGCTTTCTTT
CDR3: CASSQALAYTEAFF
D: -
size: -
V: TRBV3-1
J: TRBJ1-1

DNA: TGTGCCAGCCAGACACTTCTTCGCGGGGGTCCCTACGAGCAGTACTTC
CDR3: CASQTLLRGGPYEQYF
D: TRBD2
size: -
V: TRBV6-1
J: TRBJ2-7

DNA: TGTGCCAGCAGCTTTTTCCAGCGGTCCTACGAGCAGTACTTC
CDR3: CASSFFQRSYEQYF
D: -
size: many
V: TRBV11-2
J: TRBJ2-7

DNA: TGTGCCAGCAGTCGGACAGGGATCGGGGAGCTGTTTTTT
CDR3: CASSRTGIGELFF
D: TRBD1
size: -
V: TRBV6-2/TRBV6-3
J: TRBJ2-2

DNA: TGCGCCAGCAGCCGCCAACCCGCGACGGGGGCGAACACTGAAGCTTTCTTT
CDR3: CASSRQPATGANTEAFF
D: -
size: -
V: TRBV5-1
J: TRBJ1-1

DNA: TGTGCCAGCAGTTACCGACAGGGGGGGGCTTACGAGCAGTACTTC
CDR3: CASSYRQGGAYEQYF
D: TRBD1
size: many
V: TRBV6-9
J: TRBJ2-7

DNA: TGTGCCAGCTCACCAGAGAGATCTAACTATGGCTACACCTTC
CDR3: CASSPERSNYGYTF
D: -
size: -
V: TRBV18
J: TRBJ1-2

DNA: TGTGCCAGCAGTTCTAGCTTCCAGGGGTTCAATGGCTACACCTTC
CDR3: CASSSSFQGFNGYTF
D: -
size: few
V: TRBV27
J: TRBJ1-2

DNA: TGTGCCAGCAGCTCAAGGACAGCTCATGGCTACACCTTC
CDR3: CASSSRTAHGYTF
D: -
size: few
V: TRBV7-2
J: TRBJ1-2

DNA: TGTGCCAGCAGCTTGTTGGGGGGCGGAACCTACGAGCAGTACTTC
CDR3: CASSLLGGGTYEQYF
D: -
size: -
V: TRBV5-4
J: TRBJ2-7

DNA: TGCAGTGCTAGAGAGGGAGGGGTCTATAATTCACCCCTCCACTTT
CDR3: CSAREGGVYNSPLHF
D: -
size: -
V: TRBV20-1
J: TRBJ1-6

DNA: TGTGCCAGTAGTATGGCAAGGGGAGTGAACACTGAAGCTTTCTTT
CDR3: CASSMARGVNTEAFF
D: -
size: -
V: TRBV19
J: TRBJ1-1

DNA: TGTGCCAGCAGTACGCGGAGGGAGGATGAAGCTTTCTTT
CDR3: CASSTRREDEAFF
D: -
size: -
V: TRBV28
J: TRBJ1-1

DNA: TGTGCCAGCACCGGGACAGGCAGGTATCAGCCCCAGCATTTT
CDR3: CASTGTGRYQPQHF
D: TRBD1
size: many
V: TRBV2
J: TRBJ1-5

DNA: TGTGCCAGCAGCCCCCAGACAGGACCCTACGAGCAGTACTTC
CDR3: CASSPQTGPYEQYF
D: -
size: -
V: TRBV11-2
J: TRBJ2-7

DNA: TGTGCCAGCAGTTACCCGGACAGGGTCTACGAGCAGTACTTC
CDR3: CASSYPDRVYEQYF
D: TRBD1
size: -
V: TRBV6-5
J: TRBJ2-7

DNA: TGTGCCACCAGCATGTACAGAGGGAACGAGCAGTACTTC
CDR3: CATSMYRGNEQYF
D: -
size: -
V: TRBV15
J: TRBJ2-7

DNA: TGTGCCAGCACCGAGGGACTAAGGAGCAATCAGCCCCAGCATTTT
CDR3: CASTEGLRSNQPQHF
D: -
size: many
V: TRBV6-1
J: TRBJ1-5

DNA: TGCAGTGCTAGAGGCAGCACAGATACGCAGTATTTT
CDR3: CSARGSTDTQYF
D: -
size: -
V: TRBV20-1
J: TRBJ2-3

DNA: TGCAGTGCTAGATATCAAACGGACACTGAAGCTTTCTTT
CDR3: CSARYQTDTEAFF
D: -
size: few
V: TRBV20-1
J: TRBJ1-1

DNA: TGCGCCAGCAGCCAAGCTGTGGACTACGAGCAGTACTTC
CDR3: CASSQAVDYEQYF
D: -
size: -
V: TRBV4-1
J: TRBJ2-7

DNA: TGTGCCAGCAGTCCGACTAGCGGGAAGGCAGATACGCAGTATTTT
CDR3: CASSPTSGKADTQYF
D: TRBD2
size: few
V: TRBV12-3/TRBV12-4
J: TRBJ2-3

DNA: TGCAGCGTCGAAGACCGGACTAATGAAAAACTGTTTTTT
CDR3: CSVEDRTNEKLFF
D: -
size: -
V: TRBV29-1
J: TRBJ1-4

DNA: TGTGCCAGCAGCTTGCAAGCAGAAACTAACTATGGCTACACCTTC
CDR3: CASSLQAETNYGYTF
D: -
size: few
V: TRBV5-5
J: TRBJ1-2

DNA: TGTGCCAGTGGCTTTGGGAACACTGAAGCTTTCTTT
CDR3: CASGFGNTEAFF
D: -
size: -
V: TRBV19
J: TRBJ1-1